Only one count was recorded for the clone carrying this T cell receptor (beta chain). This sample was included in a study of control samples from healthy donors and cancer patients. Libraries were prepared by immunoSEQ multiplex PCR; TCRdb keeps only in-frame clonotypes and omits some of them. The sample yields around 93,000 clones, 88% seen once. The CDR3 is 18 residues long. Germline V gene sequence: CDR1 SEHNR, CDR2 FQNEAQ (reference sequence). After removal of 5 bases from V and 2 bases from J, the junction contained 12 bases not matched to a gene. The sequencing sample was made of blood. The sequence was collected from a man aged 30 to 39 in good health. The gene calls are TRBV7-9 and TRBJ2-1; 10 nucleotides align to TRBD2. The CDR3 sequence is CASSGLSTSGKAYNEQFF. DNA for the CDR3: TGTGCCAGCAGCGGATTGAGTACTAGCGGGAAGGCCTACAATGAGCAGTTCTTC.